These 5 T cell receptor beta chains came from one sample sequenced in a study of blood T cell repertoires in COVID-19. TCRdb's table, derived via immunoSEQ multiplex PCR, lists solely in-frame clones and lacks some. The table records 84,000 or so clones, more than 60% of them present only once. The sample comprised peripheral blood. Source of these receptors: a human donor in a cohort sampled during active COVID-19.

The CDR3 DNA reads TGTGCCACCAGCAGACATCGGGGACAGGGCAGGCAAGAGACCCAGTACTTC. This translates into CATSRHRGQGRQETQYF. The chain employs TRBV15 and TRBJ2-5; 9 bases are shared with TRBD1. The germline gives CDR1 LNHNV, CDR2 YYDKDF (reference sequence). CDR3 size: 17 residues. The V gene end was trimmed by 2 bases and the J gene end by 2 bases; junction bases not matched to a gene: 9. The full variable domain, rest sourced from reference TRBV15 and TRBJ2-5, is DAMVIQNPRYQVTQFGKPVTLSCSQTLNHNVMYWYQQKSSQAPKLLFHYYDKDFNNEADTPDNFQSRRPNTSFCFLDIRSPGLGDTAMYLCATSRHRGQGRQETQYFGPGTRLLVL.

The V call is TRBV19, the J call TRBJ1-5; TRBD1 matches at 11 bases. This CDR3 has 17 residues. Germline V CDR1 and CDR2: LNHDA, SQIVND (reference sequence). After removal of 7 bases from V and 0 bases from J, the junction contained 8 bases not matched to a gene. The CDR3: CASNPGTGGHSNQPQHF. Here the CDR3 DNA reads TGTGCCAGTAATCCGGGGACAGGGGGGCATAGCAATCAGCCCCAGCATTTT.

In its sample, this clone was seen a few times. This chain uses TRBV4-3 with TRBJ2-1; TRBD1 aligns across 8 bases. CDR1 and CDR2 from the germline V gene are LGHNA and YSLEER. Germline trimming cut 1 base from V and 6 bases from J; bases unmatched to any gene: 5. CDR3 length: 15 residues. The CDR3 protein is CASSQGTGFGNEQFF. As DNA, the CDR3 is TGCGCCAGCAGCCAAGGGACAGGGTTTGGCAATGAGCAGTTCTTC.

The chain uses TRBV5-5 and TRBJ2-1, with 7 bases lining up with TRBD1. V lost 0 bases, J lost 8 bases, and 5 bases stayed unmatched. Per germline, CDR1 SGHKS and CDR2 YYEKEE (reference sequence). This CDR3 is built from 14 residues. CDR3 amino acids: CASSLGQGFDEQFF. In DNA, the CDR3 is TGTGCCAGCAGCTTGGGACAGGGTTTCGATGAGCAGTTCTTC. The whole variable domain, remainder taken from reference TRBV5-5 and TRBJ2-1, is DAGVTQSPTHLIKTRGQQVTLRCSPISGHKSVSWYQQVLGQGPQFIFQYYEKEERGRGNFPDRFSARQFPNYSSELNVNALLLGDSALYLCASSLGQGFDEQFFGPGTRLTVL.

This clone was counted ten times or more. The chain has TRBV11-2 and TRBJ1-2; D is perhaps TRBD1 (5 bases). The germline gives CDR1 SGHAT, CDR2 FQNNGV. The CDR3 spans 14 residues. V shed 1 base and J shed 9 bases, with 15 bases lying between them. CDR3: CASSLVRGWGSYTF. CDR3 sequence (DNA): TGTGCCAGCAGCTTAGTGCGGGGCTGGGGAAGCTACACCTTC.